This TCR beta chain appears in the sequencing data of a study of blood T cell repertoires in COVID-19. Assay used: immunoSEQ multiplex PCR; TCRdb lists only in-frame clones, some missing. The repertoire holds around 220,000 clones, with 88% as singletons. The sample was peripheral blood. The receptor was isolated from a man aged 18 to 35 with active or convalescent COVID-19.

CDR3: CASSLSGVGSPLHF. The CDR3 coding sequence is TGTGCCAGCAGCTTATCAGGGGTAGGGTCACCCCTCCACTTT. J is TRBJ1-6 and V is TRBV13; D might be TRBD1 (6 bases). CDR1 and CDR2 (germline): PRHDT, FYEKMQ (reference sequence). The CDR3 is 14 residues long. Trimming took off 2 bases at V and 10 bases at J, with 12 bases between the two ends.